The clone carrying this T cell receptor beta chain was counted many times. No antigen is known for it. The germline CDR1 and CDR2 sequences are SNHLY and FYNNEI. The length of the CDR3 is 14 residues. Trimming shortened V by 11 bases and J by 10 bases, and 21 bases separated the two germline ends. From the RT-PCR reads, TCRdb called clonotypes with MiXCR, one entry per CDR3 protein. The sample holds roughly 700,000 distinct CDR3 sequences; roughly 14% are singletons and the top ten take 5.5% to 7%. The data are from a study of response to subunit inactivated influenza vaccine. Notes on the study in general: The authors suggested that few new T cells are recruited per seasonal influenza vaccination.

The receptor comes from a man aged 50 or older who received an inactivated influenza vaccine. This sample comprised PBMCs from blood, obtained about 14 days before vaccination. The J gene is TRBJ1-6, the V gene TRBV2; a possible D gene is TRBD1 (5 bases). The CDR3 loop reads CAGSRVVDFSPLHF. Written as DNA, the CDR3 is TGTGCCGGGTCCAGGGTCGTGGATTTCTCACCCCTCCACTTT.